This TCR beta chain was captured in a study of beta chain features in type 1 diabetes. Study information: All samples yielded around 98 million examined sorted cells. Study-level results: Lower insertion and higher deletion counts appeared at VDJ junctions in type 1 diabetes patients. For cells with high TCR expression, cDNA sequencing could yield over-representation. Equally in patients and controls, shorter templates might have been favored by PCR. Moderate but significant shortening of TCRB CDR3s was recorded in all four CD4+ subsets from Type 1 diabetes patients.

Since all of the isolated RNA was reverse transcribed, expressed TCRB transcripts were what got sequenced. TCRdb's table, derived via immunoSEQ multiplex PCR, lists solely in-frame clones and lacks some. The sample lists 150,000 to 200,000 clones, 50% to 70% seen once, with approximately 0.089% in the top ten. The CDR3 sequence is 13 residues long. V lost 2 bases and J lost 3, with 8 bases in between. Germline lookup yields CDR1 SGHRS and CDR2 YFSETQ. As to this clone: Its antigen remains unknown.

The chain employs TRBV5-1 and TRBJ1-1; the D is unclear. The sample comprised naive CD4+ T cells from blood. The TCR comes from a young man with type 1 diabetes. CDR3 nucleotide sequence: TGCGCCAGCAGCTTCGGTGGGGACACTGAAGCTTTCTTT. Protein sequence: CASSFGGDTEAFF.